This T cell receptor (beta chain) was observed in a study of cytomegalovirus exposure and HLA in healthy donors. General study findings and limits: Later analysis showed TCR association rates varying by HLA locus, highest for DRB1 and lowest for HLA-C. Reported results showed that the classifier diagnosed cytomegalovirus status with high specificity and sensitivity. Beyond CMV serostatus, there was no information to go on about immune exposure.

This clone has only a few counts. The antigen remains undetermined. PCR involved 60 Vbeta and 13 Jbeta primers. Sequenced by immunoSEQ multiplex PCR; TCRdb stores in-frame clones only, minus some. Among about 130,000 clones, approximately 77% were seen once, and the ten largest hold 2%. The V and J ends lost 1 base and 0 bases respectively, with 10 bases between them. The CDR3 loop spans 15 amino acids. Germline CDR1 and CDR2: MNHEY and SMNVEV (reference sequence). The source of this sequence is a man younger than 45 in good health and CMV-seronegative. This chain uses TRBV27 with TRBJ2-7, with D possibly being TRBD2 (6 bases). The sequenced material came from PBMCs. Written as DNA, the CDR3 is TGTGCCAGCAGTTTATATCGGGACTCCTCCTACGAGCAGTACTTC. Amino acid sequence: CASSLYRDSSYEQYF.